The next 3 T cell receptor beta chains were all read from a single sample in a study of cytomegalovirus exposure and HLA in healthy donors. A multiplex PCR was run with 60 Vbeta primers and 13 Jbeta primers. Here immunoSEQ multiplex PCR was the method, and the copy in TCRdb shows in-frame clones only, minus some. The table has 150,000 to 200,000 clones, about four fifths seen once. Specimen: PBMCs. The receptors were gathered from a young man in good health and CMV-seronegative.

The CDR3 region has the DNA TGTGCCAGCAGTAGCGCCTCCCGGACTAGTTCTGAGACCCAGTACTTC. Its translation is CASSSASRTSSETQYF. The rearrangement joins TRBV7-2 to TRBJ2-5, with 7 bases lining up with TRBD2. The length of the CDR3 is 16 residues. Germline trimming cut 6 bases from V and 5 bases from J; bases unmatched to any gene: 15. Germline V gene sequence: CDR1 SGHTA, CDR2 FQGNSA.

The CDR3 nucleotides are TGTGCCAGCTCACACTCCGGCCCCAGAGGGAAGGAAGAGACCCAGTACTTC. Amino acid sequence: CASSHSGPRGKEETQYF. The chain carries TRBV18 and TRBJ2-5, with D possibly TRBD2 on 5 matching bases. The length of the CDR3 is 17 residues. V lost 4 bases and J lost 3, with 21 bases in between. CDR1 and CDR2 from the germline V gene are KGHSH and LQKENI.

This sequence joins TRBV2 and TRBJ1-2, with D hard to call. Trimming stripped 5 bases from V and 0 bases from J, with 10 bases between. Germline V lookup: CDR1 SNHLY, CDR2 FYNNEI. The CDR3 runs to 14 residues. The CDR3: CASSNGRSNYGYTF. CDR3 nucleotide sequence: TGTGCCAGCAGTAATGGGAGATCTAACTATGGCTACACCTTC.